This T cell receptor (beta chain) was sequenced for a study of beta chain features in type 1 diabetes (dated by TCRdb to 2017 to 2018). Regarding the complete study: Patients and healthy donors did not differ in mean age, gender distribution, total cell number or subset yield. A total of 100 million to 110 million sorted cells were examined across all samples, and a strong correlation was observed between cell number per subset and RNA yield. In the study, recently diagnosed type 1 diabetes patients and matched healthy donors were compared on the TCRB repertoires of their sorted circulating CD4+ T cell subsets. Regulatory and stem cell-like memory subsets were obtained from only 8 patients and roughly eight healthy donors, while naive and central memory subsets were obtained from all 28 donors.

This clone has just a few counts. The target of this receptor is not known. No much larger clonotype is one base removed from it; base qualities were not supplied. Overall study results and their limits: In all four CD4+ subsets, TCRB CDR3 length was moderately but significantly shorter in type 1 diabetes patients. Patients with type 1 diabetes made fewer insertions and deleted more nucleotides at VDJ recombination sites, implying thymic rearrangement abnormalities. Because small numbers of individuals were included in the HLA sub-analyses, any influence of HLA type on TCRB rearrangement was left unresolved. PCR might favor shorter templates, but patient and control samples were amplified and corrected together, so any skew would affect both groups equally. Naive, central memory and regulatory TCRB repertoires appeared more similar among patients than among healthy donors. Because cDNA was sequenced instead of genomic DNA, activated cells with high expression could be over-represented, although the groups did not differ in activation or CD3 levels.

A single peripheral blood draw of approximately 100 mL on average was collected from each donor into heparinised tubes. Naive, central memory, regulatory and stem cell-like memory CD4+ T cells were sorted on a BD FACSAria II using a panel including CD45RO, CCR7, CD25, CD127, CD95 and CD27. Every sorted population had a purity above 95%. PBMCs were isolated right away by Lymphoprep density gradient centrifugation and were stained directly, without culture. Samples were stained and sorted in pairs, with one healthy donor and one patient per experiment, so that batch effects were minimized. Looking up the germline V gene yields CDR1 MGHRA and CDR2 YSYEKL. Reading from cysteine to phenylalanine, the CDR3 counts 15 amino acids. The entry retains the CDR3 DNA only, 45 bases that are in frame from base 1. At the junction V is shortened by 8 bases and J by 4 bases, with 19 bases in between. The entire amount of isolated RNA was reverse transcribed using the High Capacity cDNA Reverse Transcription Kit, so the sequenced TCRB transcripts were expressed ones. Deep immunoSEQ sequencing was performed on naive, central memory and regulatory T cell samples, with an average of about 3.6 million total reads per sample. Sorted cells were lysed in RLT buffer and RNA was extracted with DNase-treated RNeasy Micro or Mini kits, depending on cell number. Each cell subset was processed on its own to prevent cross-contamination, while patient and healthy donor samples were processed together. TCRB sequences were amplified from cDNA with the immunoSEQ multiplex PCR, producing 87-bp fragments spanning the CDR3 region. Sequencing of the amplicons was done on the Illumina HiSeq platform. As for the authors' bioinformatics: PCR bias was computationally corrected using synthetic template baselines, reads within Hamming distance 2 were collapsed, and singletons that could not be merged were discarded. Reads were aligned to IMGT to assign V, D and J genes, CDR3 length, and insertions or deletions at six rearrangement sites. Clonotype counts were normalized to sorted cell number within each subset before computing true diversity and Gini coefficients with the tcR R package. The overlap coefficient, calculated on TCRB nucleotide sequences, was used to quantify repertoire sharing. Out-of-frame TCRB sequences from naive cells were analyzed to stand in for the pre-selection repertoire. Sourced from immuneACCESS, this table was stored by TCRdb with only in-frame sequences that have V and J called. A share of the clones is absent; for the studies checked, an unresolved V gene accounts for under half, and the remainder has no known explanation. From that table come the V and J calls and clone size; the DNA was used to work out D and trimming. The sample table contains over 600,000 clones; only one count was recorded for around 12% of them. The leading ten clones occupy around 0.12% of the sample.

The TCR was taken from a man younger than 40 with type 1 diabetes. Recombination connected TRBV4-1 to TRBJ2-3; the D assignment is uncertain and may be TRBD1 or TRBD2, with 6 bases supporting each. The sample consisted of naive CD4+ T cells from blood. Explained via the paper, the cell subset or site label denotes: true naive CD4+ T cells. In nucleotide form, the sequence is TGCGCCAGCGGGGGGCAGGAGTTGGGGGCAGATACGCAGTATTTT. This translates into CASGGQELGADTQYF.